Listed here is a single TCR beta chain. Clones were sequenced by immunoSEQ multiplex PCR, and TCRdb holds only the in-frame ones, with some missing. The profile shows over 150,000 clones, 85% to 90% of them singletons. V shed 4 bases, J shed 4 bases, and the junction held 7 bases outside the gene matches. The CDR3 is 15 amino acids. CDR1 SGDLS and CDR2 YYNGEE come from the germline V gene. The data were obtained in a study of blood T cell repertoires in COVID-19. Clinical history reported by participants formed the basis on which cohorts were assigned. This clonotype was obtained from a man aged 35-49 years who had recovered from COVID-19. The chain combines TRBV9 with TRBJ2-5, with 10 nucleotides matching TRBD1. The specimen sequenced was PBMCs or T cells enriched from blood (not recorded which). The CDR3: CASSPRTGGRETQYF. CDR3 nucleotides: TGTGCCAGCAGCCCCAGGACAGGGGGTCGAGAGACCCAGTACTTC.